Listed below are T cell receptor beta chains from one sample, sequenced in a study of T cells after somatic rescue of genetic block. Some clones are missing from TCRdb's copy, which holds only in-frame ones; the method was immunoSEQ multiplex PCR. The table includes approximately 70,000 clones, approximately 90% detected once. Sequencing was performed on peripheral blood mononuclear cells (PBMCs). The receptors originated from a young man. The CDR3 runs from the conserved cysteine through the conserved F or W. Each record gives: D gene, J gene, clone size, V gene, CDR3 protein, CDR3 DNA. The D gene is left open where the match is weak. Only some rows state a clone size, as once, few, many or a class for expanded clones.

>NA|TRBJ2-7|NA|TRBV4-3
CASSHLFTEGPYEQYF
TGCGCCAGCAGCCACCTATTTACCGAGGGCCCCTACGAGCAGTACTTC
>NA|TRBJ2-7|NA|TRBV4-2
CASSQEVRDPLWYF
TGTGCCAGCAGCCAAGAAGTCCGGGATCCCCTTTGGTACTTC
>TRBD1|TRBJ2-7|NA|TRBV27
CASRPQIRGYEQYF
TGTGCCAGCCGACCCCAAATCAGGGGGTACGAGCAGTACTTC
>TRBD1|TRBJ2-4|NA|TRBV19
CASSMEGAGGLAKNIQYF
TGTGCCAGTAGTATGGAAGGGGCAGGGGGCCTAGCCAAAAACATTCAGTACTTC
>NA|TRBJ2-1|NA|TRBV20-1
CSARDFYEQFF
TGCAGTGCTCGGGACTTCTATGAGCAGTTCTTC
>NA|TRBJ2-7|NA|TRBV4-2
CASSQDHGSAYEQYF
TGTGCCAGCAGCCAAGATCATGGTTCCGCGTACGAGCAGTACTTC
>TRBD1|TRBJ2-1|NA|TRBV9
CASSALGGGNYNEQFF
TGTGCCAGCAGCGCGTTAGGGGGCGGAAATTACAATGAGCAGTTCTTC
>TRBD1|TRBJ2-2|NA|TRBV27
CASSYSTGYTGELFF
TGTGCCAGCTCTTACTCGACAGGGTACACCGGGGAGCTGTTTTTT
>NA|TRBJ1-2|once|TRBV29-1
CSAPATSGLHYGYTF
TGCAGCGCCCCCGCCACGTCAGGGCTCCACTATGGCTACACCTTC
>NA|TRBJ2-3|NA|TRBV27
CASSVGPGETDTQYF
TGTGCCAGCAGCGTGGGTCCAGGGGAGACAGATACGCAGTATTTT